This TCR beta chain was recovered during a study of cytomegalovirus exposure and HLA in healthy donors (dated by TCRdb to between 2016 and 2019). About the study as a whole: An earlier analysis of approximately 600 of the donors reported more than 250 Gb of sequence data and some 100 million unique TCR beta sequences from roughly 200 million T cells. Every repertoire in the discovery cohort had been generated on one and the same sequencing platform. Alongside the repertoire data, information on donor age, sex, ethnicity and CMV serostatus was compiled. About 280 gigabases of sequencing data and around 80 million unique TCR sequences made up an early release that covered over 550 HLA-typed donors. Genome-wide SNP genotypes for about 60% of the roughly 700 donors were used in a later genetic analysis, which treated that subset as a discovery cohort. The study aimed to test whether signatures of past pathogen exposure could be identified by cataloging public T cell receptors. An earlier analysis of about 600 of the donors used high-throughput TCR beta sequencing to judge whether each TCR beta V gene segment behaved as functional or pseudogenic. Class I and class II HLA loci were covered by the typing at four-digit resolution. To predict cytomegalovirus infection status, the study combined high-throughput TCR immunosequencing, statistical association of individual TCRs with disease status, and machine learning. Rather than drawing on any new phenotypic data, the later analysis identified candidate immune exposures from TCR beta sequences and the way those sequences occurred across donors. Typing coverage differed by locus: A, B, C, DRB1 and DQB1 were typed in about 620-630 donors, DQA1 in about 550, DPA1 in some 600, and DPB1 in 472. To study patterns of TCR occurrence, a later analysis re-analyzed previously published TCR beta repertoires from around 700 donors and added high-resolution HLA genotyping. Because of strong linkage in the cohort, roughly five DR-DQ haplotypes were treated as single units for association and clustering. Besides the first cohort of 666 subjects, a separate validation cohort made up of about 120 different subjects was used. Across approximately 420 genotyped donors of the cohort, an average of roughly 250,000 unique TCR beta nucleotide sequences per donor were sequenced, and 15% to 20% of those sequences were non-productive. Of the roughly 400 genotyped donors, 81% were placed in the genetic ancestry cluster associated with self-reported Caucasian donors. The study used immunosequencing to profile the T cell repertoires of around 600 subjects and linked those repertoires to cytomegalovirus serostatus.

This clone was picked up a small number of times. Its antigen target is currently unknown. There are no base qualities to consult, and no much larger clone falls within one base. General conclusions and limits of the study: A further reported finding was that TCR beta sequences accurately predicted the HLA-A and HLA-B alleles for most subjects in the first cohort. A later analysis found that most CMV-associated TCR beta chains appeared HLA-restricted, with HLA associations seemingly driven largely by CMV exposure. According to a later genetic analysis, donors in an Asian-associated ancestry cluster had fewer N-insertions in productive TCRs than the approximately 670-donor mean. Only TCR beta chains were sequenced in this cohort, and the absence of alpha or paired-chain data limited detectable features. In an earlier analysis of approximately 600 of the donors, most TCR beta V segments were observed in productive rearrangements about 87% or about 30% of the time, broadly matching IMGT annotations. A later analysis associated about 17,000 TCR beta sequences with specific HLA alleles at a false discovery rate of 0.05. Correlated functional status among segregating V segments might reflect linkage disequilibrium, but an unknown experimental factor could not be ruled out. A group of highly shared sequence variants was considered likely to be a technical artifact of the sequencing pipeline. A later genetic analysis associated a missense DCLRE1C variant with V-gene and J-gene trimming of TCR beta chains, and an independent cohort replicated the association. Because some donors lacked HLA typing at each locus, the association tests relied only on the typed subset. Because the 87-base-pair reads could not distinguish some IMGT-functional V segments, including TRBV6-2 and TRBV6-3, those segments were excluded. In a later analysis, HLA-associated TCR beta chains were found to be more clonally expanded and to have lower generation probabilities than equally common non-associated chains. It was suggested by the authors that the approach could potentially be generalized to other disease states and immunological phenotypes. CMV serostatus was the only immune exposure information available for the cohort. The classifier was reported to diagnose cytomegalovirus status with high specificity and sensitivity in both the original and validation cohorts. Strong co-occurrence of HLA alleles, especially DR and DQ, made assigning TCR associations to individual alleles difficult. In vitro tests confirmed that a few of the cytomegalovirus-associated TCR beta chains recognize cytomegalovirus antigens. Some 15 rarely observed V segments, including chromosome 9 orphons, were excluded from the earlier analysis of a few hundred of the donors because counts were too low. Several of the top co-occurrence clusters appeared to be linked to parvovirus B19, influenza, CMV and Epstein-Barr virus, according to a later analysis. According to a later analysis, TCR association rates differed among HLA loci, with DRB1 alleles showing the most associated TCRs and HLA-C alleles showing the fewest. Most TCR sequences were seen in very few donors, while some public TCRs were found in many individuals. A total of about 150 TCR beta chains were listed by the study as associated with cytomegalovirus. Presence/absence analyses assumed roughly uniform sequencing depth across donors, an assumption that may not hold.

Library prep was done by the immunoSEQ multiplex PCR assay. For the multiplex PCR, a mixture combining 60 forward primers for TCR Vbeta segments and 13 reverse primers for TCR Jbeta segments was used. The CDR3 region of rearranged TCR beta genes was amplified from genomic DNA with a multiplex PCR assay. On the Illumina HiSeq System, the amplified TCR beta libraries were sequenced as 87-base-pair reads. The study's own analysis went as follows. In a later analysis, some 80 million unique TCR beta chains were counted across the roughly 610 repertoires, and roughly 11 million of these chains were shared by at least two donors. To remove PCR and sequencing errors, raw reads were error-corrected and collapsed into unique sequences using a nearest-neighbor algorithm that merged closely related sequences. CDR3 sequences were aligned to IMGT reference sequences to assign V, D and J gene segments. For a sequence to be retained, a match of at least six nucleotides to both a V gene segment and a J gene segment was required. Rearrangements were called productive when the CDR3 lacked stop codons and stayed in frame with V and J; all others were non-productive. Following IMGT convention, CDR3 was defined as the stretch from the second conserved V-encoded cysteine to the conserved J-encoded phenylalanine. The earlier analysis of approximately 500 of the donors excluded sequences that lacked an unambiguous match to a single V gene segment. An earlier analysis of a few hundred of the donors called V segments functional above 56.7% productive rearrangements and segregating when the between-donor standard deviation exceeded 5%. A statistical classification framework was built to diagnose cytomegalovirus status from the catalog of TCR beta chain sequences. In a later analysis, TCR nucleotide sequences were compared against IMGT/GENE-DB human TR gene sequences so that V and J genes could be assigned. The TCRdist pipeline was used in a later analysis to assign CDR3 sequences and most-parsimonious VDJ recombination scenarios. A later analysis defined each TCR beta chain by its CDR3 amino acid sequence plus V-gene family, and excluded reads lacking a unique V-gene family. As a way to deal with suspected cross-contamination and a sequencing artifact, a later analysis dropped 450 to 600 nucleotide sequences that were highly shared and had low generation probability. In a later analysis, a clonal expansion index for each public chain was calculated from normalized within-repertoire ranks of inferred template counts. A later analysis computed generation probabilities with a VDJ recombination model fitted to out-of-frame rearrangements, and checked the results against IGoR. In a later analysis, hypergeometric tests were used to score TCR-TCR, TCR-HLA and TCR-CMV co-occurrence, with a repertoire-size bias correction applied to TCR pairs. False discovery rates were estimated in a later analysis by permuting HLA or CMV assignments 20 times. In a later analysis, co-occurring TCRs were grouped using DBSCAN, with TCRdist sequence similarity added in when clustering inside HLA-allele-positive subsets. Co-occurrence clustering excluded repertoires with fewer than 30,000 or more than 120,000 public chains, plus five with anomalous nucleotide sharing. TCRdb retrieved this table from immuneACCESS and kept in-frame rearrangements only. Not all clones are present; in checked studies, unresolved V genes account for under half, and no reason is known for the remainder. The DNA gave D and trimming, while V, J and clone size come from that table. This sample lists over 35,000 clones; about 60% were detected once. The ten largest clones take up approximately 8.4% of the sample.

The cohort was made up of about 670 healthy bone marrow donors. At the time of sampling, all cohort members were nominally healthy, though unrecorded immune exposures were likely present. CMV serostatus was positive for 250 to 300 and negative for about half of the roughly 700 cohort members, and was not recorded for this donor. A peripheral blood sample was provided by each donor, and peripheral blood mononuclear cells were used for TCR beta sequencing. The Qiagen DNeasy Blood Extraction Kit was used to extract genomic DNA from the blood cell samples. Looking up the germline V gene yields CDR1 SGHRS and CDR2 YFSETQ. V lost 7 bases and J lost 5 bases, and the count of bases not matched to a germline gene is 9. Including cysteine and phenylalanine, the CDR3 has 15 amino acids. Just CDR3 DNA is preserved here, 45 bases in frame from base 1.

The receptor's source is a human donor in good health. This receptor chain uses TRBV5-1 and TRBJ1-4; 9 middle bases align to TRBD1. Sequenced input: PBMCs. CDR3 sequence: CASGPLGTGNEKLFF. The nucleotide sequence is TGCGCCAGCGGCCCCCTAGGGACAGGGAATGAAAAACTGTTTTTT.